This T cell receptor beta chain was identified in a study of T-cell memory formation after mild COVID-19. In its sample, this clonotype was seen a few times. From the 5' RACE reads, TCRdb called clonotypes with MiXCR, one entry per CDR3 protein. The table records under 550,000 distinct CDR3 sequences, 15% to 20% of them present only once. V was shortened by 5 bases and J by 12 bases, with 24 bases between the two germline ends. This CDR3 has 15 residues. CDR1 is SGHNT and CDR2 is YYREEE in the germline V gene (reference sequence). This TCR was sampled from an adult woman who had mild COVID-19 (a few samples of this study predate the infection). Cell type and time point are not known. The rearrangement joins TRBV5-4 to TRBJ2-1; no clear D gene. The sample comprised PBMCs or a T cell subset sorted from them (not recorded which). CDR3 nucleotide sequence: TGTGCCAGCAGGTCCGACACCTTGGGCTCAATGGGGCAGTTCTTC. It codes for CASRSDTLGSMGQFF. The complete variable domain, with remaining parts taken from reference TRBV5-4 and TRBJ2-1, reads ETGVTQSPTHLIKTRGQQVTLRCSSQSGHNTVSWYQQALGQGPQFIFQYYREEENGRGNFPPRFSGLQFPNYSSELNVNALELDDSALYLCASRSDTLGSMGQFFGPGTRLTVL.